The subject of this entry is one T cell receptor beta chain. Its antigen remains unidentified. This sample is drawn from a study of response to subunit inactivated influenza vaccine. Overall study findings and caveats: Authors suggested each seasonal flu vaccination may recruit only limited numbers of new T cells.

TCRdb re-called the RT-PCR reads with MiXCR, one entry per CDR3 protein. The table lists roughly 520,000 distinct CDR3 sequences, roughly 23% of them singletons. Trimming pared 0 bases from V and 3 bases from J, leaving 11 bases between. The CDR3 runs to 15 residues. The germline V gene encodes CDR1 LGHDT and CDR2 YNNKEL (reference sequence). V usage is TRBV3-1 and J usage is TRBJ1-1; D not resolved. Source: CD4+ T cells sorted from PBMCs, taken roughly 5 days after vaccination. This receptor was obtained from a man in his fifties or sixties who received an inactivated influenza vaccine. CDR3 coding DNA: TGTGCCAGCAGCCAAGAACGAGTGAGGGACACTGAAGCTTTCTTT. Its translation: CASSQERVRDTEAFF.